These 6 T cell receptor beta chains were all obtained from the same sample, sequenced in a study of T cells after yellow fever vaccination. TCRdb reprocessed the 5' RACE reads via MiXCR and lists one record per CDR3 protein. The sample includes under 600,000 distinct CDR3 sequences, about 13% seen only once; the top ten take over 11%. Source: PBMCs, taken on the day of the yellow fever booster vaccination. Receptors originate from a young man who received the YFV17D yellow fever vaccine.

The chain is built from TRBV7-2 and TRBJ2-5; unclear D gene. This CDR3 region has 17 residues. Germline loops: CDR1 SGHTA, CDR2 FQGNSA. The V end was cut by 3 bases, the J end by 0 bases, with 17 bases between. As DNA, the CDR3 is TGTGCCAGCAGCTTTCCCCCCCGGCTAGTGCACCAAGAGACCCAGTACTTC. This codes for CASSFPPRLVHQETQYF.

This clonotype was counted between two and nine times. V and J are TRBV6-5 and TRBJ2-1; D remains unclear. Between the trimmed V and J ends, which lost 0 bases and 8 bases, there was a span of 14 bases. CDR1 is MNHEY, CDR2 SVGAGI, per germline. The CDR3 loop spans 15 amino acids. The CDR3 here is CASSYSYPPPDEQFF. The CDR3, as DNA: TGTGCCAGCAGTTACTCGTACCCACCCCCCGATGAGCAGTTCTTC.

This clonotype was seen repeatedly, ten times or more. This rearrangement joins TRBV7-2 to TRBJ2-7, with D hard to call. CDR1 and CDR2 from the germline V gene are SGHTA and FQGNSA. The CDR3 extends over 12 amino acids. V shed 5 bases and J shed 1 base, with 6 bases lying between them. The CDR3 protein is CASSPGSYEQYF. As DNA, the CDR3 is TGTGCCAGCAGCCCCGGATCCTACGAGCAGTACTTC.

This clonotype was counted a few times. The chain links TRBV28 to TRBJ2-5, with 13 bases aligning to TRBD2. Germline assignment: CDR1 MDHEN and CDR2 SYDVKM. The CDR3 runs 18 residues. V lost 6 bases to trimming and J lost 4 bases; unmatched junction nucleotides: 14. CDR3 nucleotide sequence: TGTGCCAGCAGCCCCACTAGCGGGAGGGCCGGGAGATTAGAGACCCAGTACTTC. This codes for CASSPTSGRAGRLETQYF.

V usage is TRBV19 and J usage is TRBJ2-7, with a weak D call TRBD1 (5 bases). This CDR3 spans 12 amino acids. V lost 7 bases to trimming and J lost 3 bases, with 10 bases between them. Germline assignment: CDR1 LNHDA and CDR2 SQIVND (reference sequence). The CDR3 nucleotides are TGTGCCAGTAATGCAGGGCTCTACGAGCAGTACTTC. This codes for CASNAGLYEQYF.

In this sample, this clonotype turned up a few times. The DNA of the CDR3 is TGCGCCAGCAGCCAAGAGGCCAGCGGGAGAAACTACAATGAGCAGTTCTTC. Encoded protein: CASSQEASGRNYNEQFF. This chain joins TRBV4-1 and TRBJ2-1; TRBD2 aligns across 8 bases. V dropped 0 bases and J dropped 3; count of bases not matched to a gene: 7. The CDR3 spans 17 residues. Looked up from germline, CDR1 is MGHRA and CDR2 is YSYEKL.